A selection of T cell receptor beta chains follows, all from one sample in a study of Ad26.COV2.S vaccination and SARS-CoV-2 variants. Profiled with immunoSEQ multiplex PCR; TCRdb holds only in-frame clones, not every one. Of about 450,000 clones detected, approximately 92% appear once; the ten largest clones hold approximately 2.5%. Sequencing was performed on peripheral blood, taken in a trial of Ad26.COV2.S vaccine versus placebo. Source of these receptors: a person aged 18-60 years who received the Ad26.COV2.S COVID-19 vaccine or a placebo. CDR3s include the opening cysteine and the closing phenylalanine or tryptophan. The D gene is left open where the match is weak. Clone size is not always given. Where it is, it says once, few, many or a class for expanded clones.

d_gene	v_gene	abundance	j_gene	CDR3aa	CDR3nt
NA	TRBV12-3/TRBV12-4	NA	TRBJ1-4	CAPREKLFF	TGTGCCCCGCGTGAAAAACTGTTTTTT
TRBD1	TRBV11-3	NA	TRBJ2-2	CASSRRDRVIPNTGELFF	TGTGCCAGCAGCCGACGGGACAGGGTAATCCCGAACACCGGGGAGCTGTTTTTT
TRBD1	TRBV2	NA	TRBJ2-4	CASSANRGTKNIQYF	TGTGCCAGCAGTGCCAACAGGGGAACCAAAAACATTCAGTACTTC
TRBD1	TRBV3-1/TRBV3-2	NA	TRBJ2-7	CASSWDRGEYEQYF	TGTGCCAGCAGCTGGGACAGGGGGGAGTACGAGCAGTACTTC
NA	TRBV2	once	TRBJ1-1	CASEGHPGTPNTEAFF	TGTGCCAGCGAGGGCCACCCGGGGACACCGAACACTGAAGCTTTCTTT
NA	TRBV5-1	NA	TRBJ2-3	CASSLGVRGLADTQYF	TGCGCCAGCAGCTTGGGAGTACGGGGCCTTGCAGATACGCAGTATTTT
TRBD1	TRBV19	NA	TRBJ2-1	CASWDRGWNEQFF	TGTGCCAGTTGGGACAGGGGGTGGAATGAGCAGTTCTTC
TRBD1	TRBV7-9	NA	TRBJ1-2	CASSLLSGGGYGYTF	TGTGCCAGCAGCCTACTTTCAGGGGGAGGCTATGGCTACACCTTC
NA	TRBV5-1	NA	TRBJ1-6	CASSSQGDLNSPLHF	TGCGCCAGCAGCTCCCAGGGTGACCTCAATTCACCCCTCCACTTT
NA	TRBV7-6	NA	TRBJ1-6	CASSLDLDNSPLHF	TGTGCCAGCAGCTTAGACCTCGATAATTCACCCCTCCACTTT
TRBD2	TRBV6-5	NA	TRBJ2-5	CASSYSLAGDQETQYF	TGTGCCAGCAGTTACTCCCTAGCGGGGGACCAAGAGACCCAGTACTTC
NA	TRBV4-3	NA	TRBJ2-7	CASSQDIGQGSIYEQYF	TGCGCCAGCAGCCAAGATATCGGACAAGGATCAATTTACGAGCAGTACTTC
TRBD2	TRBV11-3	NA	TRBJ2-3	CASSSFQGGDTQYF	TGTGCCAGCAGCTCTTTTCAGGGAGGGGATACGCAGTATTTT
NA	TRBV7-2	once	TRBJ2-4	CASSLRFGGTASMNQYF	TGTGCCAGCAGCTTAAGGTTCGGAGGGACTGCGAGCATGAATCAGTACTTC
TRBD1	TRBV28	NA	TRBJ1-2	CASSLGGTGNYGYTF	TGTGCCAGCAGTTTAGGGGGGACAGGGAATTATGGCTACACCTTC
NA	TRBV28	NA	TRBJ1-5	CASTISNQPQHF	TGTGCCAGCACAATCAGCAATCAGCCCCAGCATTTT
NA	TRBV10-3	NA	TRBJ2-1	CAISEDLRQTQFF	TGTGCCATCAGTGAGGACCTTCGACAGACGCAGTTCTTC
NA	TRBV4-2	NA	TRBJ2-4	CASSQETDSDQYF	TGTGCCAGCAGCCAAGAGACAGACTCGGACCAGTACTTC
NA	TRBV5-8	NA	TRBJ2-2	CASRRDRYTGELFF	TGTGCCAGCAGGCGGGACCGATACACCGGGGAGCTGTTTTTT
NA	TRBV10-2	NA	TRBJ2-5	CASMRDQETQYF	TGCGCCAGCATGCGGGACCAAGAGACCCAGTACTTC
NA	TRBV3-1/TRBV3-2	NA	TRBJ2-7	CASSQEISVVYEQYF	TGTGCCAGCAGCCAAGAGATTAGCGTCGTCTACGAGCAGTACTTC
NA	TRBV5-1	NA	TRBJ1-1	CASSLAAGFGGTEAFF	TGCGCCAGCAGCTTGGCCGCAGGGTTCGGGGGCACTGAAGCTTTCTTT
NA	TRBV4-2	NA	TRBJ1-2	CASSQAGTDGFYGYTF	TGTGCCAGCAGCCAAGCCGGGACGGACGGATTCTATGGCTACACCTTC
NA	TRBV29-1	NA	TRBJ1-2	CSVEDARVGYTF	TGCAGCGTTGAAGATGCGAGGGTTGGCTACACCTTC
TRBD1	TRBV5-1	NA	TRBJ1-5	CASRQGASQPQHF	TGCGCCAGCCGCCAGGGGGCCAGTCAGCCCCAGCATTTT
NA	TRBV7-8	NA	TRBJ1-6	CASSTDYNSPLHF	TGTGCCAGCAGTACGGATTATAATTCACCCCTCCACTTT
TRBD2	TRBV10-3	NA	TRBJ2-7	CAIKDLAGAYEQYF	TGTGCCATCAAGGATCTAGCGGGGGCCTACGAGCAGTACTTC
TRBD1	TRBV15	NA	TRBJ1-2	CATSRTGVGYTF	TGTGCCACCAGCAGGACAGGGGTTGGCTACACCTTC
TRBD1	TRBV4-3	NA	TRBJ1-6	CASSPGQGTNSPLHF	TGCGCCAGCAGCCCGGGACAGGGGACCAATTCACCCCTCCACTTT
NA	TRBV5-8	NA	TRBJ2-1	CASSLSTYVSSYNEQFF	TGTGCCAGCAGCTTAAGTACCTACGTGAGCTCCTACAATGAGCAGTTCTTC
NA	TRBV5-1	NA	TRBJ2-3	CASSALLIADTDTQYF	TGCGCCAGCAGCGCCCTACTGATAGCGGACACAGATACGCAGTATTTT
NA	TRBV4-1	NA	TRBJ2-2	CASSQMGGGRGELFF	TGCGCCAGCAGCCAAATGGGAGGGGGCAGGGGGGAGCTGTTTTTT
TRBD2	TRBV5-5	NA	TRBJ2-5	CASSLGRTGGETQYF	TGTGCCAGCAGCTTGGGGAGGACGGGGGGAGAGACCCAGTACTTC
NA	TRBV27	NA	TRBJ2-3	CASSFLSTDTQYF	TGTGCCAGCAGTTTCCTCAGCACAGATACGCAGTATTTT
NA	TRBV27	NA	TRBJ1-5	CASSFGRSSNQPQHF	TGTGCCAGCAGTTTTGGGCGCAGTTCGAATCAGCCCCAGCATTTT
TRBD1	TRBV6-4	NA	TRBJ2-1	CASSPGQDYNEQFF	TGTGCCAGCAGTCCGGGACAGGACTACAATGAGCAGTTCTTC
TRBD1	TRBV4-1	NA	TRBJ2-7	CASSQEEGTGGYEQYF	TGCGCCAGCAGCCAAGAGGAGGGAACAGGGGGATACGAGCAGTACTTC
NA	TRBV2	NA	TRBJ2-7	CASSPTREQYF	TGTGCCAGCAGCCCCACACGCGAGCAGTACTTC
NA	TRBV28	NA	TRBJ2-7	CASSSGAGESYEQYF	TGTGCCAGCAGTTCAGGGGCAGGGGAATCCTACGAGCAGTACTTC
NA	TRBV15	NA	TRBJ2-3	CATSRGVGSGTDTQYF	TGTGCCACCAGCAGAGGAGTAGGGTCCGGCACAGATACGCAGTATTTT
NA	TRBV9	NA	TRBJ1-6	CASSTTSGANSPLHF	TGTGCCAGCAGCACGACGTCCGGGGCCAATTCACCCCTCCACTTT
NA	TRBV18	NA	TRBJ1-4	CASSPPRGHEADEKLFF	TGTGCCAGCTCACCACCCCGAGGACACGAGGCTGACGAAAAACTGTTTTTT
TRBD1	TRBV5-1	once	TRBJ1-2	CASSAGQGTYGYTF	TGCGCCAGCAGCGCGGGACAGGGGACCTATGGCTACACCTTC
NA	TRBV9	NA	TRBJ1-5	CASSVGREQPQHF	TGTGCCAGCAGCGTAGGGCGGGAACAGCCCCAGCATTTT
NA	TRBV6-5	NA	TRBJ1-4	CASSPRGLEKLFF	TGTGCCAGCAGTCCCAGGGGCCTAGAAAAACTGTTTTTT
NA	TRBV6-1	NA	TRBJ2-3	CASSELRGDTQYF	TGTGCCAGCAGTGAATTGAGGGGGGATACGCAGTATTTT
NA	TRBV14	NA	TRBJ2-2	CASSQDIWRAPDYTGELFF	TGTGCCAGCAGCCAAGATATTTGGCGAGCTCCGGATTACACCGGGGAGCTGTTTTTT
NA	TRBV7-6	once	TRBJ1-1	CASSLGPSWGQEVAFF	TGTGCCAGCAGCTTAGGCCCTTCTTGGGGGCAAGAAGTAGCTTTCTTT
NA	TRBV5-5	NA	TRBJ1-4	CASSFVSTQPGEKLFF	TGTGCCAGCAGCTTCGTTTCGACCCAACCCGGGGAAAAACTGTTTTTT
NA	TRBV27	NA	TRBJ1-2	CASSLSGRGNYGYTF	TGTGCCAGCAGTTTATCGGGCAGGGGTAACTATGGCTACACCTTC
NA	TRBV30	NA	TRBJ1-2	CAWSQPPRNYGYTF	TGTGCCTGGAGTCAGCCGCCGAGAAACTATGGCTACACCTTC
NA	TRBV5-1	once	TRBJ1-2	CASSLGLDGSYGYTF	TGCGCCAGCAGCTTGGGCCTTGATGGAAGCTATGGCTACACCTTC
TRBD1	TRBV6-5	NA	TRBJ1-2	CASRTGQGAGYGYTF	TGTGCCAGCAGGACCGGACAGGGGGCAGGCTATGGCTACACCTTC
TRBD1	TRBV30	NA	TRBJ2-2	CAWVETGGTGELFF	TGTGCCTGGGTCGAGACAGGGGGCACCGGGGAGCTGTTTTTT